This TCR beta chain was identified during a study of blood T cell repertoires in COVID-19. For the study at large: Acute-phase and convalescent COVID-19 samples originated in the United States, Italy and Spain. The analysed material was cDNA or gDNA that came from T cells, B-cell-depleted T cells, or PBMCs.

Authors' analysis steps: It was from reference gene primer amplification that nucleated cell counts were estimated. Clones were read by immunoSEQ multiplex PCR, and TCRdb kept only the in-frame ones, dropping some. V and J calls and clone size are given by that table; D and trimming were obtained from the DNA. The table lists under 200,000 clones, 80% of them singletons. The CDR3 extends over 15 amino acids. CDR1 MNHNY and CDR2 SVGAGI come from the germline V gene (reference sequence). The trim removed 4 bases at V and 8 bases at J, leaving 10 bases unmatched. This TCR came from a man aged 55 to 70 with acute or convalescent COVID-19. Sequencing was carried out using peripheral blood. The chain combines TRBV6-6 with TRBJ2-1; 8 bases fit TRBD2. The DNA for the CDR3 is TGTGCCAGCAGTTCCCCGGGACTAGGTTTAGATGAGCAGTTCTTC. Its translation is CASSSPGLGLDEQFF.